The present T cell receptor (beta chain) was sequenced within a study of shared clonotypes between healthy human individuals. The data were produced by immunoSEQ multiplex PCR, yet TCRdb's version contains in-frame clones alone and is incomplete. This table holds about 230,000 clones, approximately 65% found once. Trimming took 7 bases from V and 6 from J; bases not matched to a gene: 6. The CDR3 spans 12 residues. Germline assignment: CDR1 SQVTM and CDR2 ANQGSEA. This TCR was sampled from a man aged 25 to 40 in good health. The rearrangement links TRBV29-1 to TRBJ1-2, with 9 bases fitting TRBD1. The sample taken for sequencing was memory CD4+ T cells sorted from blood. The subset here: CD45RA-negative fraction. CDR3 bases: TGCAGCGGCGGACAGGGGATGGATGGCTACACCTTC. This gives the protein CSGGQGMDGYTF.